This T cell receptor (beta chain) stems from a study of Graves' ophthalmopathy and Graves' hyperthyroidism. The table lists this clonotype with many counts. CDR3 length: 14 amino acids. The trim removed 6 bases at V and 2 bases at J, leaving 8 bases unmatched. Germline V gives CDR1 SQVTM, CDR2 ANQGSEA. TCR beta CDR3 regions were amplified from RNA transcripts. The workflow started with a first-round RT-PCR run with HTBI primers and then moved on to a second-round multiplex PCR. TCRdb fed the multiplex PCR reads into MiXCR, producing one record per CDR3 protein. Of hundreds of thousands of distinct CDR3 sequences in the sample, over 20% were seen once. The authors enrolled newly diagnosed hyperthyroidism patients aged 18 to 65 with under 2 months' duration. Each diagnosis was determined on the basis of clinical symptoms, serum thyroxine, TRAb, thyroid ultrasound and orbital computed tomography. The PBMCs had their origin in 10 ml of fresh peripheral blood.

The chain uses TRBV29-1 and TRBJ2-7, with TRBD1 matching 9 bases. The receptor was isolated from a woman in her late teens or twenties with stable Graves' hyperthyroidism. Some clones in this sample may be carry-over from other donors' samples. Sequencing used peripheral blood. This CDR3 is CSVNGGTGPYEQYF. The CDR3 region has the DNA TGCAGCGTCAACGGCGGGACAGGGCCCTACGAGCAGTACTTC.